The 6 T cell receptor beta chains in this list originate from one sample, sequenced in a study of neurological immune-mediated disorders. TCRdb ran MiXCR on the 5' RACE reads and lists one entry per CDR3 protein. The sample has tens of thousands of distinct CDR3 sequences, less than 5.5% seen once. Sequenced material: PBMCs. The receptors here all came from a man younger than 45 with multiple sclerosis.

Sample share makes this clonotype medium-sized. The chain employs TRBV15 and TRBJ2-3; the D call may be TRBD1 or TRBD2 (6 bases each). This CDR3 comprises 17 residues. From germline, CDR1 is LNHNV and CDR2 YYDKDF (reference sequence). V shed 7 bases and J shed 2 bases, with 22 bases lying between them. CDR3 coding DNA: TGTGCCACCAATAATCCTTCCGTGGGGGGCTTCACAGATACGCAGTATTTT. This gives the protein CATNNPSVGGFTDTQYF.

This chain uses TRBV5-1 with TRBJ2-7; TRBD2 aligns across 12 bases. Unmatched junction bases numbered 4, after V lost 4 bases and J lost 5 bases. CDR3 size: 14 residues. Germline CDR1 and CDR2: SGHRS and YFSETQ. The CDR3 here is CASSPGLAGNEQYF. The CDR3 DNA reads TGCGCCAGCAGCCCAGGACTAGCGGGGAACGAGCAGTACTTC.

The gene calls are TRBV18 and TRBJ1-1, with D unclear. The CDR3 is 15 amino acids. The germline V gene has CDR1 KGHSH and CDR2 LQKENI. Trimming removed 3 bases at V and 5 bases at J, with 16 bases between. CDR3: CASSPLSAPRTEAFF. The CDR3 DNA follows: TGTGCCAGCTCACCCCTCAGCGCCCCGAGGACTGAAGCTTTCTTT.

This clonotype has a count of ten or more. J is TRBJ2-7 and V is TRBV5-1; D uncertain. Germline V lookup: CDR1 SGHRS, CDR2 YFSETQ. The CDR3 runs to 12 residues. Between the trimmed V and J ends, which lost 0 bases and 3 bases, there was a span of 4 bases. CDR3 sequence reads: CASSLDGYEQYV. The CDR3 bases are TGCGCCAGCAGCTTGGACGGCTACGAGCAGTACGTC.

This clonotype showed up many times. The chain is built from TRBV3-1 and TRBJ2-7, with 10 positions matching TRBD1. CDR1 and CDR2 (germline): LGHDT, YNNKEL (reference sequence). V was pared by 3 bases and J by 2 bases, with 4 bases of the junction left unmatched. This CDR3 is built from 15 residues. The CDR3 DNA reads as TGTGCCAGCAGCCACCCGGGACAGGGGACCTACGAGCAGTACTTC. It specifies CASSHPGQGTYEQYF.

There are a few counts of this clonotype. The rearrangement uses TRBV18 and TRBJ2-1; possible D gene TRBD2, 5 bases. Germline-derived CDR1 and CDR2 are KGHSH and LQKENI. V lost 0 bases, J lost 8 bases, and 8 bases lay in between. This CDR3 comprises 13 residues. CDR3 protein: CASSPPDSDEQFF. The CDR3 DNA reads TGTGCCAGCTCACCACCGGATAGCGATGAGCAGTTCTTC.